This TCR beta chain was identified in a study of CD8 T cells in Susac syndrome. V shed 6 bases, J shed 0 bases, and the junction held 3 bases outside the gene matches. The CDR3 consists of 15 residues. Germline V gene sequence: CDR1 MDHEN, CDR2 SYDVKM. With random hexamers, roughly 0.45 to 1 ug RNA was reverse transcribed. A multiplex approach, immunoSEQ multiplex PCR, amplified TCR beta CDR3 across 54 Vbeta and 13 Jbeta. TCRdb redid the calling of the immunoSEQ multiplex PCR reads with MiXCR, one entry per CDR3 protein. The table includes about 50,000 distinct CDR3 sequences, 85% to 95% detected once. CD8+ and CD4+ blood T cells underwent TCR beta sequencing. TEMRA cells were FACS-enriched, and CD8+ and CD4+ T cells were isolated negatively.

The receptor's source is a human donor with multiple sclerosis. What was sequenced was CD8+ T cells from PBMCs. The gene calls are TRBV28 and TRBJ2-2; TRBD1 matches at 8 bases. The CDR3 nucleotides are TGTGCCAGCAGCCAGGGGGCTGCGAACACCGGGGAGCTGTTTTTT. Protein product: CASSQGAANTGELFF.